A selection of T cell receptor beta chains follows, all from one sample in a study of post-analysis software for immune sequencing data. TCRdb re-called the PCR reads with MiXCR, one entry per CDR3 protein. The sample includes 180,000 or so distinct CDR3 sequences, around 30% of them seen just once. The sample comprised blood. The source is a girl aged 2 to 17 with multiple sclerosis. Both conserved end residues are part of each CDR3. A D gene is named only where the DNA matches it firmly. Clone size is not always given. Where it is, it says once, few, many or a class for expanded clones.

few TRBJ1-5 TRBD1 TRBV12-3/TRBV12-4 CASSPRDRAIQPQHF TGTGCCAGCAGTCCCAGGGACAGGGCAATTCAGCCCCAGCATTTT
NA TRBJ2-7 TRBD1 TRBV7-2 CASSGRQGQGEQYF TGTGCCAGCAGCGGTAGGCAGGGACAGGGTGAGCAGTACTTC
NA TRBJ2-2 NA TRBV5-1 CASSLFTENTGELFF TGCGCCAGCAGCTTGTTCACAGAGAACACCGGGGAGCTGTTTTTT
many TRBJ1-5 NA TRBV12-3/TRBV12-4 CASSFSNQPQHF TGTGCCAGCAGTTTTAGCAATCAGCCCCAGCATTTT
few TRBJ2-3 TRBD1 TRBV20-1 CSATPTGGRRTDTQYF TGCAGTGCTACTCCAACAGGGGGCAGAAGAACAGATACGCAGTATTTT
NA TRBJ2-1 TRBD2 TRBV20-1 CSGIAGGYNNEQFF TGCAGTGGTATAGCGGGGGGCTACAACAATGAGCAGTTCTTC
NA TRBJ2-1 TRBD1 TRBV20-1 CSASGQGTYNEQFF TGCAGTGCTTCCGGACAGGGAACCTACAATGAGCAGTTCTTC
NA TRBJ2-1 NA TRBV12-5 CASGLDRTGRGEQFF TGTGCTAGTGGTTTAGATAGGACAGGGAGGGGTGAGCAGTTCTTC
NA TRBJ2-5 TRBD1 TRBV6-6 CASSLRWTGPSETPYF TGTGCCAGCAGTTTACGCTGGACAGGGCCCTCAGAGACCCCGTACTTC
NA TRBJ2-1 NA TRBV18 CASSHLQGRETQFF TGTGCCAGCTCACACCTACAGGGGCGGGAGACCCAGTTCTTC
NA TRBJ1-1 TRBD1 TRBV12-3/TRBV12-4 CTSSGGQMNTEAFF TGTACCAGCAGCGGGGGACAGATGAACACCGAAGCTTTCTTT
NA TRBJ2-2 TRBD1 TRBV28 CASRPGQVNTGELFF TGTGCCAGCAGGCCGGGACAGGTGAACACCGGGGAGCTGTTTTTT
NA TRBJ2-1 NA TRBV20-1 CSARGSRGGLNEQFF TGCAGTGCTAGAGGGTCGAGGGGAGGATTGAATGAGCAGTTCTTC
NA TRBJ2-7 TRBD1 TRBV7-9 CASSLQGISYEQYF TGTGCCAGCAGCCTACAGGGGATCTCCTACGAGCAGTACTTC
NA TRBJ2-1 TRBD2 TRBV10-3 CAIRASGSQDYNEQFF TGTGCCATCAGGGCTAGCGGGAGTCAGGACTACAATGAGCAGTTCTTC
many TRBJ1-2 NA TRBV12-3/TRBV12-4 CASRRANYGYTF TGTGCCAGCAGACGGGCTAACTATGGCTACACCTTC
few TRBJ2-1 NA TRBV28 CASSFIEGQFF TGTGCCAGCAGTTTTATAGAAGGGCAGTTCTTC
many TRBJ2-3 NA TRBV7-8 CASSPQGGTDTQYF TGTGCCAGCAGCCCCCAGGGGGGGACAGATACGCAGTATTTT